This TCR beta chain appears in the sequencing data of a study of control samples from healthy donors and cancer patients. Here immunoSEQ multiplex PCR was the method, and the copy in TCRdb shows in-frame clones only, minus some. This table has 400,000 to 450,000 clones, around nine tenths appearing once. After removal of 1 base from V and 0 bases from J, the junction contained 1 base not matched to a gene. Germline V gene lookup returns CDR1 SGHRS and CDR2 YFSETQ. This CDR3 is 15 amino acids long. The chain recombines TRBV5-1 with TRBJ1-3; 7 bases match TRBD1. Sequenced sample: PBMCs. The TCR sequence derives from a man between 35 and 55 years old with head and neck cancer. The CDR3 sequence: CASSLTGDSGNTIYF. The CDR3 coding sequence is TGCGCCAGCAGCTTGACAGGGGACTCTGGAAACACCATATATTTT.